This entry features one TCR beta chain sequence. It has no known antigen specificity. The sample holds no much larger clone one base away, and base qualities are not on file. The CDR1 and CDR2 encoded by the germline V gene are SGHAT and FQNNGV. Reading from cysteine to phenylalanine, the CDR3 counts 14 amino acids. The sequence is cut down to CDR3 DNA, 42 bases in frame from base 1. V has 4 bases trimmed and J has 4 bases trimmed; junction bases matching no gene number 3. To sequence the TCRbeta CDR3 region, genomic DNA was isolated from the sorted cells. TCRbeta CDR3 regions were sequenced using the immunoSEQ Assay. Imported from immuneACCESS, the table was reduced by TCRdb to in-frame sequences with V and J called. These copies leave out some clones; in studies compared against another copy, an unresolved V gene accounts for under half, and the cause of the remainder is not known. The sample table holds tens of thousands of clones, of which around 86% were seen once. Jointly, the top ten make up around 21% of the sample.

The data were obtained in a study of OX40 agonist ivuxolimab in advanced cancers. With respect to the entire study: The costimulatory receptor OX40 (CD134) was targeted by ivuxolimab, a fully human IgG2 agonistic monoclonal antibody. Intravenous ivuxolimab was administered to patients every 2 weeks at six dose levels: 0.01, 0.1, 0.3, 1.5, 3 and 10 mg/kg. Of the roughly 52 dose-escalation patients, hepatocellular carcinoma was present in about 20, melanoma in some 15, renal cell carcinoma in 9 and head and neck cancer in 9. A male proportion of almost 85% and a mean age of approximately 62 years, ranging from about 20 to 85, were recorded for the dose-escalation cohort. Prior anti-PD-1, anti-PD-L1 or anti-CTLA-4 therapy was permitted, and checkpoint inhibitors had been received by about two fifths of dose-escalation patients. Partial responses occurred in three dose-escalation patients: two with cutaneous melanoma and one with hepatocellular carcinoma. Peripheral TCRbeta sequencing aimed to test whether ivuxolimab altered TCR sequence diversity and caused clonal T-cell expansion. The paper reports the monotherapy dose-escalation portion (N of about 47 patients) of the phase I ivuxolimab trial. Beyond this particular receptor, the publication reports: At doses from 0.1 to 3.0 mg/kg, clonal expansion was seen in both CD4+ and CD8+ blood T cells between baseline and week 6. After ivuxolimab, expanded clones were on average more numerous among CD8+ T cells than among CD4+ T cells. Low levels of normalized T-cell clonal expansion were also shown by some nonresponding patients. In partial responders in the 0.1-3.0 mg/kg groups, normalized peripheral clonal expansion was found to be among the lowest, especially among CD8+ T cells. Antigen specificity was not determined for the clonally expanded peripheral T cells.

Patients with autoimmune disease history or receiving systemic immunosuppression were excluded from the trial. Peripheral blood for TCR sequencing was collected from all dose cohorts at baseline, on cycle 4 day 1, and on cycle 7 day 1. The samples were drawn from a first-in-human, open-label, multicenter phase I dose-escalation trial of ivuxolimab. Adults with locally advanced or metastatic melanoma, renal cell carcinoma, hepatocellular carcinoma or head and neck squamous cell carcinoma were enrolled in the trial. Before TCR sequencing, CD4+ T cells and CD8+ T cells from peripheral blood were sorted into separate populations.

This specimen was CD4+ or CD8+ T cells sorted from blood, taken in a trial of the OX40 agonist ivuxolimab. The receptor was isolated from an adult with an advanced solid tumor such as melanoma, head and neck, liver or kidney cancer. The chain was built from TRBV11-2 and TRBJ2-1, with 8 bases in between that match TRBD1. The CDR3 corresponds to CASSSGTGYNEQFF. The DNA reads as follows: TGTGCCAGCAGCTCCGGGACAGGATACAATGAGCAGTTCTTC.